This TCR beta chain was identified during a study of cytomegalovirus exposure and HLA in healthy donors. Study-wide findings and caveats: Overall, roughly 170 TCR beta chains were annotated as cytomegalovirus-associated.

J was trimmed by 4 bases and V by 5 bases; bases with no gene match: 9. The length of the CDR3 is 15 residues. The germline V gene encodes CDR1 PRHDT and CDR2 FYEKMQ (reference sequence). Researchers ran the PCR with 60 Vbeta and 13 Jbeta primers. The data were produced by immunoSEQ multiplex PCR, yet TCRdb's version contains in-frame clones alone and is incomplete. The table lists around 130,000 clones, over 60% of them singletons. The count of this clone is one. Its antigen is not known. The sequencing input was PBMCs. The rearrangement links TRBV13 to TRBJ2-7, with 9 bases fitting TRBD1. The TCR originated in a human donor in good health. The CDR3 DNA reads as TGTGCCAGCAGCGCCACCGGGACAGGGAAGTACGAGCAGTACTTC. It specifies CASSATGTGKYEQYF.